A single sample gave rise to the 4 T cell receptor beta chains below, sequenced in a study of a mutant IDH1 vaccine in newly diagnosed glioma. Clones were read by immunoSEQ multiplex PCR, and TCRdb kept only the in-frame ones, dropping some. This sample has roughly 50,000 clones, with approximately 86% found just once. No cognate antigen is known for these TCRs. Noted time point: week 5, during vaccination. The study gave 300 ug of mutant IDH1 20-mer peptide per vaccine dose, with topical imiquimod. This material consisted of PBMCs, taken from a glioma patient whose treatment included an IDH1 peptide vaccine. These receptors were obtained from a young woman with glioma. Some clones in this sample may be carry-over from other donors' samples.

J is TRBJ1-1 and V is TRBV6-6; D is unclear. In germline, CDR1 is MNHNY, CDR2 SVGAGI (reference sequence). The CDR3 length is 14 residues. The V gene lost 8 bases and the J gene lost 0 bases, with 13 bases spanning the gap. The CDR3 here is CASAKSAMNTEAFF. CDR3 sequence (DNA): TGTGCCAGCGCCAAGTCGGCTATGAACACTGAAGCTTTCTTT.

The rearrangement uses TRBV5-8 and TRBJ2-1; 8 bases align to TRBD2. CDR3 length: 15 residues. The V and J ends lost 4 bases and 2 bases, in that order; junction bases with no gene match: 5. Germline-derived CDR1 and CDR2 are SGHTS and YDEGEE. CDR3 bases: TGTGCCAGCAGCGGGACTAGAACAACCTACAATGAGCAGTTCTTC. Amino acids: CASSGTRTTYNEQFF.

This chain connects TRBV19 to TRBJ1-2; D is possibly TRBD1 (5 bases). The CDR3 runs to 14 residues. CDR1 and CDR2 (germline): LNHDA, SQIVND (reference sequence). V was clipped by 5 bases and J by 4 bases, with 14 bases between them. CDR3 nucleotide sequence: TGTGCCAGTAGTGAGGTCCTCCAGGGCTATGGCTACACCTTC. It specifies CASSEVLQGYGYTF.

The CDR3 reads CASSPISAPDTQYF. The CDR3 DNA sequence: TGTGCCAGCAGTCCTATTTCCGCCCCAGATACGCAGTATTTT. The V and J genes are TRBV27 and TRBJ2-3; D not resolved. The V and J ends lost 5 bases and 4 bases respectively, with 13 bases between them. Germline-derived CDR1 and CDR2 are MNHEY and SMNVEV (reference sequence). CDR3 size: 14 residues.